The 5 T cell receptor beta chains reported below all come from one sample, sequenced in a study of cytomegalovirus exposure and HLA in healthy donors. Sequencing was performed with immunoSEQ multiplex PCR; in TCRdb, only in-frame clones are kept and a portion is missing. The sample lists approximately 150,000 clones; around nine tenths were seen once. What was sequenced was PBMCs. The source is a young man in good health and CMV-seropositive.

The chain joins TRBV7-2 to TRBJ2-5; the match to TRBD2 covers 9 bases. V gave up 1 base and J gave up 2 bases; unmatched junction bases: 5. CDR1 and CDR2 (germline): SGHTA, FQGNSA. This CDR3 contains 16 residues. The CDR3 sequence: CASSLVNLAGQETQYF. In DNA form, the CDR3 reads TGTGCCAGCAGCTTAGTAAATCTAGCGGGACAAGAGACCCAGTACTTC.

The chain uses TRBV7-2 and TRBJ2-2, with D hard to call. CDR1 is SGHTA and CDR2 is FQGNSA in the germline V gene. V shed 5 bases and J shed 3 bases, with 4 bases lying between them. This CDR3 has 12 amino acids. The DNA for the CDR3 is TGTGCCAGCAGCCTCTACACCGGGGAGCTGTTTTTT. Its translation: CASSLYTGELFF.

About this clone itself: The sample holds other DNA sequences that translate to the same CDR3. This rearrangement joins TRBV5-1 to TRBJ2-5, with 8 bases matching TRBD2. Germline CDR1 and CDR2: SGHRS and YFSETQ. This CDR3 spans 16 amino acids. Trimming removed 0 bases from V and 3 bases from J; junction bases left unmatched: 7. CDR3 bases: TGCGCCAGCAGCTTGGCACCTAGCGGGTCTGAAGAGACCCAGTACTTC. It yields the protein CASSLAPSGSEETQYF.

V and J are TRBV4-3 and TRBJ1-5; weak D call: TRBD1 (5 bases). The CDR3 sequence is 15 residues long. Trimming left V 0 bases short and J 6 bases short, with 12 bases between. Germline V gives CDR1 LGHNA, CDR2 YSLEER. CDR3 region: CASSQDRAGIQPQHF. The CDR3 nucleotides read TGCGCCAGCAGCCAAGATAGGGCAGGGATTCAGCCCCAGCATTTT.

The chain uses TRBV9 and TRBJ2-7, with 8 positions matching TRBD2. Germline values: CDR1 SGDLS, CDR2 YYNGEE. The CDR3 is made up of 15 amino acids. V lost 0 bases to trimming and J lost 2 bases; unmatched junction nucleotides: 4. The CDR3 DNA reads TGTGCCAGCAGCGTAGGCGGTAGCGGGACCTACGAGCAGTACTTC. Translating gives CASSVGGSGTYEQYF.